The rows below give T cell receptor beta chains drawn from one sample of a study of T-cell memory formation after mild COVID-19. TCRdb independently ran MiXCR on the 5' RACE reads; one entry per CDR3 protein. The table includes fewer than 50,000 distinct CDR3 sequences, 8.5% to 10% detected once. Sequencing was done on a sample of PBMCs or a T cell subset sorted from them (not recorded which). The receptors were gathered from an adult woman who had mild COVID-19 (a few samples of this study predate the infection). Cell type and time point are not known. The CDR3 runs from the conserved cysteine through the conserved F or W. The D gene is left open where the match is weak. The size field is filled for only some rows; it gives once, few, many or a size class.

clone size	V gene	J gene	D gene	CDR3 protein	CDR3 DNA
few	TRBV20-1	TRBJ2-5	TRBD2	CSAPGTSGTQYF	TGCAGTGCACCCGGGACTAGCGGGACCCAGTACTTC
few	TRBV2	TRBJ2-3	TRBD2	CASSEAGGLTDTQYF	TGTGCCAGCAGTGAGGCGGGGGGGCTCACAGATACGCAGTATTTT
NA	TRBV20-1	TRBJ2-5	NA	CSARAPSKDQETQYF	TGCAGTGCTAGAGCTCCGTCGAAGGACCAAGAGACCCAGTACTTC
NA	TRBV7-3	TRBJ2-1	NA	CASSSLPGWDSNEQFF	TGTGCCAGCAGCTCACTCCCTGGGTGGGATAGCAATGAGCAGTTCTTC
few	TRBV5-1	TRBJ2-1	NA	CASSLGSRVPYNEQFF	TGCGCCAGCAGCTTGGGTTCCAGGGTTCCCTACAATGAGCAGTTCTTC
many	TRBV20-1	TRBJ2-7	NA	CSARGGDRPYEQYF	TGCAGTGCTAGAGGTGGGGACCGACCCTACGAGCAGTACTTC
many	TRBV27	TRBJ1-2	TRBD1	CASSFARGYNYGYTF	TGTGCCAGCAGTTTTGCCAGGGGGTACAACTATGGCTACACCTTC
many	TRBV7-9	TRBJ2-6	NA	CASSLRAPTSQSGANVLTF	TGTGCCAGCAGCCTGCGGGCTCCAACCTCTCAAAGCGGGGCCAACGTCCTGACTTTC
many	TRBV4-2	TRBJ2-2	NA	CASSQEFPPYDGELFF	TGTGCCAGCAGCCAAGAATTCCCCCCATATGACGGGGAGCTGTTTTTT
many	TRBV15	TRBJ1-5	NA	CATSRDSSNQPQHF	TGTGCCACCAGCAGAGACAGTAGCAATCAGCCCCAGCATTTT
few	TRBV11-1	TRBJ2-1	TRBD1	CASSKTGYDEQFF	TGTGCCAGCAGCAAGACAGGGTATGATGAGCAGTTCTTC
NA	TRBV7-9	TRBJ2-7	TRBD1	CASSQDRADSYEQYF	TGTGCCAGCAGCCAGGACAGGGCAGATTCCTACGAGCAGTACTTC
NA	TRBV27	TRBJ1-2	NA	CASSFGGSNGYTF	TGTGCCAGCAGTTTCGGGGGTTCAAATGGCTACACCTTC
many	TRBV20-1	TRBJ2-7	TRBD2	CSAREERDYEQYF	TGCAGTGCTAGAGAGGAGCGGGACTACGAGCAGTACTTC
few	TRBV2	TRBJ2-1	NA	CASSREGTDYNEQFF	TGTGCCAGCAGTCGAGAGGGGACCGATTACAATGAGCAGTTCTTC
NA	TRBV20-1	TRBJ1-4	NA	CSADDGAQEKLFF	TGCAGTGCCGACGACGGGGCCCAAGAAAAACTGTTTTTT
many	TRBV10-3	TRBJ1-5	NA	CAIRGSRRNQPQHF	TGTGCCATCCGGGGCTCGAGACGGAATCAGCCCCAGCATTTT
NA	TRBV14	TRBJ2-3	NA	CASSQDSVTDTQYF	TGTGCCAGCAGCCAAGATAGTGTCACAGATACGCAGTATTTT
many	TRBV5-6	TRBJ2-1	NA	CASSSVVEQFF	TGTGCCAGCAGCTCCGTGGTTGAGCAGTTCTTC
many	TRBV12-3/TRBV12-4	TRBJ2-2	NA	CASSLVGATGELFF	TGTGCCAGCAGTTTGGTAGGCGCCACCGGGGAGCTGTTTTTT
few	TRBV7-6	TRBJ2-1	NA	CASKRGGGQVRDEQFF	TGTGCCAGCAAAAGAGGGGGAGGGCAGGTTCGGGATGAGCAGTTCTTC
many	TRBV7-9	TRBJ1-1	NA	CASSLTSAEAFF	TGTGCCAGCAGCCTTACCAGTGCTGAAGCTTTCTTT
many	TRBV12-3/TRBV12-4	TRBJ2-1	TRBD1	CASSLGQGSNEQFF	TGTGCCAGCAGTCTGGGACAGGGGAGCAATGAGCAGTTCTTC
NA	TRBV18	TRBJ1-2	NA	CASSPGVDSNYGYTF	TGTGCCAGCTCACCCGGAGTAGACAGCAACTATGGCTACACCTTC
few	TRBV5-4	TRBJ2-5	TRBD1	CASSLEGDRGLTQYF	TGTGCCAGCAGCTTGGAAGGGGACAGGGGGTTGACCCAGTACTTC
NA	TRBV5-1	TRBJ2-1	NA	CASSFVIGGYNEQFF	TGCGCCAGCAGCTTTGTGATAGGGGGCTACAATGAGCAGTTCTTC
NA	TRBV20-1	TRBJ2-5	TRBD2	CSARFGSSAGQETQYF	TGCAGTGCTAGATTTGGTTCGTCAGCGGGACAAGAGACCCAGTACTTC
few	TRBV6-2/TRBV6-3	TRBJ2-3	NA	CASSYQKVRARDTQYF	TGTGCCAGCAGTTATCAAAAAGTTCGGGCTAGGGATACGCAGTATTTT